This T cell receptor (beta chain) was sequenced in a study of patients and donors after allogeneic stem cell transplantation. This clonotype showed up just a few times. TCRdb reanalysed the RT-PCR reads using MiXCR and keeps one entry per CDR3 protein. The sample yields about a million distinct CDR3 sequences, about a sixth seen once. Between the trimmed V and J ends, which lost 4 bases and 8 bases, there was a span of 15 bases. The germline CDR1 and CDR2 sequences are SGHRS and YFSETQ. This CDR3 comprises 13 residues. This rearrangement joins TRBV5-1 to TRBJ1-2; D is possibly TRBD1 (6 bases). The specimen was blood, either unsorted or a sorted T cell fraction (not recorded which). The receptor was isolated from a human donor who was either an allogeneic HSCT recipient or a stem cell or donor lymphocyte infusion donor (not recorded which). It is not recorded whose cells these are; they may come from a transplant donor. The CDR3 DNA is TGCGCCAGCAGCGTCGGGACATTGGGAGGCTACACCTTC. Protein: CASSVGTLGGYTF.